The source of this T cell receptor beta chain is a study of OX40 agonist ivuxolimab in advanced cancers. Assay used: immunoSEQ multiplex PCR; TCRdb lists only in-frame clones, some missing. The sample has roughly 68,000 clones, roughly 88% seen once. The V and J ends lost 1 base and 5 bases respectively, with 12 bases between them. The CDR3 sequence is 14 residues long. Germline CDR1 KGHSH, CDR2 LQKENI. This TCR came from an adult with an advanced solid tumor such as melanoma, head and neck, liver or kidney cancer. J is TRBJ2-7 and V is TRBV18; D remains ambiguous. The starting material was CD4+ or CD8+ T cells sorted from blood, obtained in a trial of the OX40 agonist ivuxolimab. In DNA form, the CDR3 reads TGTGCCAGCTCACCACGCGCGCAGGAGAACGAGCAGTACTTC. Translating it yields CASSPRAQENEQYF.